This passage covers 7 T cell receptor beta chains from one sample sequenced in a study of shared clonotypes between healthy human individuals. Profiled with immunoSEQ multiplex PCR; TCRdb holds only in-frame clones, not every one. Here the sample spans around 180,000 clones, 90% to 95% being singletons. Input material: naive CD4+ T cells sorted from blood. The subset here: CD45RA+ positively selected. The receptors derive from a woman aged 25 to 39 in good health.

The V and J genes are TRBV11-1 and TRBJ2-7; TRBD1 aligns across 7 bases. The CDR3 has 15 amino acids. From germline, CDR1 is SGHAT and CDR2 FQDESV (reference sequence). V was clipped by 4 bases and J by 2 bases; unmatched bases: 8. CDR3 in DNA: TGTGCCAGCAGCTCCTCAGGGGGACGGCCCTACGAGCAGTACTTC. This encodes CASSSSGGRPYEQYF.

V gene TRBV10-3 combines with J gene TRBJ2-5, with a weak D call TRBD2 (6 bases). The end of the DNA fits TRBJ2-7 better, so the J call may be wrong. Per the germline V gene, CDR1 is ENHRY and CDR2 is SYGVKD. The CDR3 covers 13 residues. For the CDR3, the DNA is TGTGCCATCAGTGATAACGGAGGGTACGAGCAGTACTTC. Translated, it gives CAISDNGGYEQYF.

This clone was observed a handful of times. V and J are TRBV18 and TRBJ2-7, with D maybe TRBD2 (5 bases). V lost 5 bases to trimming and J lost 1 base, with 9 bases between them. Germline V CDR1 and CDR2: KGHSH, LQKENI. The CDR3 runs 13 residues. CDR3 nucleotide sequence: TGTGCCAGCTCAGAACGGGGATCCTACGAGCAGTACTTC. It yields the protein CASSERGSYEQYF.

The gene calls are TRBV4-1 and TRBJ1-3; D call uncertain. This CDR3 comprises 16 residues. Germline V CDR1 and CDR2: MGHRA, YSYEKL. V was clipped by 4 bases and J by 2 bases, with 15 bases between them. The CDR3 reads CASSREGTKAGNTIYF. The CDR3 DNA is TGCGCCAGCAGCCGAGAGGGAACAAAAGCTGGAAACACCATATATTTT.

The J gene is TRBJ2-7, the V gene TRBV2; maybe TRBD2 (5 bases). The germline CDR1 and CDR2 sequences are SNHLY and FYNNEI. The CDR3 is 14 amino acids. Trimming removed 6 bases from V and 0 bases from J, with 12 bases in between. This chain's CDR3 is CASRGGLSSYEQYF. CDR3 coding DNA: TGTGCCAGCAGGGGCGGGTTAAGCTCCTACGAGCAGTACTTC.

V and J are TRBV5-4 and TRBJ1-2; D possibly corresponds to TRBD1 (5 bases). The CDR3 spans 13 residues. Trimming removed 2 bases at V and 7 bases at J, with 12 bases between. CDR1 is SGHNT, CDR2 YYREEE, per germline (reference sequence). The CDR3 nucleotides read TGTGCCAGCAGCTTTTTTTCAGGGTCTGGCTACACCTTC. As protein: CASSFFSGSGYTF. Together with reference TRBV5-4 and TRBJ1-2, the CDR3 gives the full variable domain: ETGVTQSPTHLIKTRGQQVTLRCSSQSGHNTVSWYQQALGQGPQFIFQYYREEENGRGNFPPRFSGLQFPNYSSELNVNALELDDSALYLCASSFFSGSGYTFGSGTRLTVV.

V gene TRBV28 combines with J gene TRBJ2-7; 12 bases are shared with TRBD2. Trimming took 8 bases from V and 2 from J; bases not matched to a gene: 19. This CDR3 is 19 amino acids long. Germline-derived CDR1 and CDR2 are MDHEN and SYDVKM. CDR3 DNA sequence: TGTGCCAGCGCGCCCCCCCCCGGGACTAGCGGGCGTCATACCTACGAGCAGTACTTC. Translating gives CASAPPPGTSGRHTYEQYF.